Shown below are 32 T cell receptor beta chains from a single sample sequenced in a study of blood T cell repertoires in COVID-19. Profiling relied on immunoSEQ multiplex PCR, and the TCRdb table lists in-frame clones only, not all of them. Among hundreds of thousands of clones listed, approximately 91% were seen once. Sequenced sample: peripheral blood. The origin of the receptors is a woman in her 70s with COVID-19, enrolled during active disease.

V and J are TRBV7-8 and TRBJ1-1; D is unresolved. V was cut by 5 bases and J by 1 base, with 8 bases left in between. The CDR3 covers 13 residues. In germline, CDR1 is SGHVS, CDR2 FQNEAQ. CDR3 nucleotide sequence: TGTGCCAGCAGCCCAGGCACGAACACTGAAGCTTTCTTT. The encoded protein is CASSPGTNTEAFF.

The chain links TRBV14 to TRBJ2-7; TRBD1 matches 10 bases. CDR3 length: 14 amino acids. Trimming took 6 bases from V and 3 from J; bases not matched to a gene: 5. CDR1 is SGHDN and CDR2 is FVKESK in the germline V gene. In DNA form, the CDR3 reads TGTGCCAGCAGTCACGGGACAGGGGTCTACGAGCAGTACTTC. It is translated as CASSHGTGVYEQYF.

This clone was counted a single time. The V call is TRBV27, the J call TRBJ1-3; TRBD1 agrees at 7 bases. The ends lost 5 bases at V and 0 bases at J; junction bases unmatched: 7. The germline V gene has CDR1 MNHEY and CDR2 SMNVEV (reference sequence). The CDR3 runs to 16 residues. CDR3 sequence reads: CASSGGQIFSGNTIYF. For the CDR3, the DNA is TGTGCCAGCAGTGGGGGACAGATTTTCTCTGGAAACACCATATATTTT.

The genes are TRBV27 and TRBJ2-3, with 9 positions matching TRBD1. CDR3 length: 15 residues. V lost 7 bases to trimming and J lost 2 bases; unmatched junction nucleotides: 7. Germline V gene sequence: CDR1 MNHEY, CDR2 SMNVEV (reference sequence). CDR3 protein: CASKDRGSPTDTQYF. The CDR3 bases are TGTGCCAGCAAGGACAGGGGTTCCCCCACAGATACGCAGTATTTT.

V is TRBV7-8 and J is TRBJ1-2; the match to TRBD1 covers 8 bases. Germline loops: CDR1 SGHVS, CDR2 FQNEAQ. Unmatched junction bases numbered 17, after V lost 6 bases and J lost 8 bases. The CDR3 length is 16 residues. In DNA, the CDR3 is TGTGCCAGCAGTCTTCAGGGGGCAGGGAGTATGGGAGGCTACACCTTC. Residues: CASSLQGAGSMGGYTF.

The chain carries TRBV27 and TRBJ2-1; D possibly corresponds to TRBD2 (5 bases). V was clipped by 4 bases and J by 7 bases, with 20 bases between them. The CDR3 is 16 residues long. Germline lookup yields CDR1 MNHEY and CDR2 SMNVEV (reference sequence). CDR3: CASSSNSPGSGNEQFF. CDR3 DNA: TGTGCCAGCAGTTCAAACTCCCCGGGATCCGGGAATGAGCAGTTCTTC.

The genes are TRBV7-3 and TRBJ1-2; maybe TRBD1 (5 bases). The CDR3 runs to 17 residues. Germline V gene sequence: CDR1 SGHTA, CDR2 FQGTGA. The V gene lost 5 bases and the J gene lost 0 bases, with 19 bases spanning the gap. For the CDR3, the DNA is TGTGCCAGCAGCCCCACAGGAACCCCTACTTCTAACTATGGCTACACCTTC. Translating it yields CASSPTGTPTSNYGYTF.

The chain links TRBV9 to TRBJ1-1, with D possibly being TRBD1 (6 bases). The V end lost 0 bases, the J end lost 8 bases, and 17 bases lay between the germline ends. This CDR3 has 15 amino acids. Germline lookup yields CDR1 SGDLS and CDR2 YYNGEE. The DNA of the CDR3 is TGTGCCAGCAGCGTAGGAACAGGGAATTCTATCGAAGCTTTCTTT. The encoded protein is CASSVGTGNSIEAFF.

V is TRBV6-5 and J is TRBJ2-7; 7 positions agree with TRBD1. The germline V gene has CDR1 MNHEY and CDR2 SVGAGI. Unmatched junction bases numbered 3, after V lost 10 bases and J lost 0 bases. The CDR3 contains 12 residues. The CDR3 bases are TGTGCCACCAGGGACAGCTCCTACGAGCAGTACTTC. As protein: CATRDSSYEQYF.

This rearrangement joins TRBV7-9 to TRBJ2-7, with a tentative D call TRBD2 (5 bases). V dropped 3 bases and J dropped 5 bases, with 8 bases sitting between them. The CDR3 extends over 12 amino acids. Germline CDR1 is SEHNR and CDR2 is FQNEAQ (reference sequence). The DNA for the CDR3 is TGTGCCAGCAGCTTGGACGGGAACGAGCAGTACTTC. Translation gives CASSLDGNEQYF.

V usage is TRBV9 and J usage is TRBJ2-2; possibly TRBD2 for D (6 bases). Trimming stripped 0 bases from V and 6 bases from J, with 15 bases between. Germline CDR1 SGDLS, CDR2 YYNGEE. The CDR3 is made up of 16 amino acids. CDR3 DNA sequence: TGTGCCAGCAGCGTAGCGGCGGGGCAAGGTCCCGGGGAGCTGTTTTTT. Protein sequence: CASSVAAGQGPGELFF.

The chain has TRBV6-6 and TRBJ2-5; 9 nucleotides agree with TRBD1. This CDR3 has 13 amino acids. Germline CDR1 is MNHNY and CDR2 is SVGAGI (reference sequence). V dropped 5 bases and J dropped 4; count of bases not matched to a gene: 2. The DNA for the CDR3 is TGTGCCAGCAGTCCGGACAGGGGAGAGACCCAGTACTTC. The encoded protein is CASSPDRGETQYF.

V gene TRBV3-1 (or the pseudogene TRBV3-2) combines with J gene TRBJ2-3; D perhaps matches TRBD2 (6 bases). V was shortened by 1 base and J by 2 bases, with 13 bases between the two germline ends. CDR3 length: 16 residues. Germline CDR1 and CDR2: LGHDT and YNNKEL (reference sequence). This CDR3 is CASSQGKGTSTDTQYF. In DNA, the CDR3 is TGTGCCAGCAGCCAAGGGAAGGGGACTTCCACAGATACGCAGTATTTT.

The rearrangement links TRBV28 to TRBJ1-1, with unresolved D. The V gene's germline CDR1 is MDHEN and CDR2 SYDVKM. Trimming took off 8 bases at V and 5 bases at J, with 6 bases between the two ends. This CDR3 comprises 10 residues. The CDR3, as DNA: TGTGCCAGCGGTTCGACTGAAGCTTTCTTT. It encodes CASGSTEAFF.

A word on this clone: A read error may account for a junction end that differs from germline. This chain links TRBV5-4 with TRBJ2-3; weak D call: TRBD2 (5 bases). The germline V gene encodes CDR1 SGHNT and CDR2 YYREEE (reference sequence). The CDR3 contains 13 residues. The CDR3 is CASSSEAVGPLNF. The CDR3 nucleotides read TGTGCCAGCAGCTCGGAAGCGGTAGGACCGCTGAATTTT.

This chain's CDR3 is CASSDGGGRNQPQHF. CDR3 bases: TGTGCCAGCAGTGACGGGGGAGGGCGCAATCAGCCCCAGCATTTT. This chain connects TRBV6-4 to TRBJ1-5; D possibly corresponds to TRBD1 (5 bases). V was clipped by 2 bases and J by 2 bases, with 10 bases between them. The CDR3 spans 15 residues. Germline loops: CDR1 MRHNA, CDR2 SNTAGT.

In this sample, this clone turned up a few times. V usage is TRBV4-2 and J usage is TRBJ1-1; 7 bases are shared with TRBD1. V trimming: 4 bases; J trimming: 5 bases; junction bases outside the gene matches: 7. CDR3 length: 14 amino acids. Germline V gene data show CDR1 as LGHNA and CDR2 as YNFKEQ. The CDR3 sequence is CASSRITGETEAFF. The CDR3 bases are TGTGCCAGCAGCCGCATAACAGGGGAAACTGAAGCTTTCTTT.

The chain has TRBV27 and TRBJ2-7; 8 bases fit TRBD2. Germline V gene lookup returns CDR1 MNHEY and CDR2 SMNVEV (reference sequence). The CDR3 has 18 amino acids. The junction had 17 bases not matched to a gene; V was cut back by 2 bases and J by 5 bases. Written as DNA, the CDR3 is TGTGCCAGCAGTTTACTCCGCCAGCGGGGGCTAGGGGGGAACGAGCAGTACTTC. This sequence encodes CASSLLRQRGLGGNEQYF.

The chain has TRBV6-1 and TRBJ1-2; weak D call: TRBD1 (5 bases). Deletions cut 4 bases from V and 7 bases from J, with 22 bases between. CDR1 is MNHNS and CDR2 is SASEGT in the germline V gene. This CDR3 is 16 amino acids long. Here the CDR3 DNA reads TGTGCCAGCAGTGCGAATTCCGTAAAAGACAGTTCTGGCTACACCTTC. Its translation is CASSANSVKDSSGYTF.

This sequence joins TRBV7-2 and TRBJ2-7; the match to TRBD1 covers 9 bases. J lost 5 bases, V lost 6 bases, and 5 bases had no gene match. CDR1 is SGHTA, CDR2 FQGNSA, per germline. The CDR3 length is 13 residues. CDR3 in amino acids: CASSRRTGDEQYF. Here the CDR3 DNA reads TGTGCCAGCAGTCGCAGGACAGGGGACGAGCAGTACTTC.

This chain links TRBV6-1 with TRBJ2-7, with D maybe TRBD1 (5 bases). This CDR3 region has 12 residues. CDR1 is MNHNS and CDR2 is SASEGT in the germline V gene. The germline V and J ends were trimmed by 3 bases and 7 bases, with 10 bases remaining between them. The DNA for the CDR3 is TGTGCCAGCAGTGACAGGGCCGGAGAGCAGTACTTC. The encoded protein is CASSDRAGEQYF.

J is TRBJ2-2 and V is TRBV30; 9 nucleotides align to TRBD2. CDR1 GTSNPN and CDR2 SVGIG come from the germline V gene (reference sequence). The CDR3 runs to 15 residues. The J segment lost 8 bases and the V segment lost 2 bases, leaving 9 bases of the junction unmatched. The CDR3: CAWSQVAGALGELFF. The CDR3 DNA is TGTGCCTGGAGTCAGGTAGCGGGGGCGTTAGGGGAGCTGTTTTTT.

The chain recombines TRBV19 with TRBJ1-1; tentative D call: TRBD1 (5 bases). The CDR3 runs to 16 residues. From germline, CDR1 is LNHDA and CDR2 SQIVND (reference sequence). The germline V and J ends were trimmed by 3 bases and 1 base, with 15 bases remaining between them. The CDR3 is CASSMPGRTTNTEAFF. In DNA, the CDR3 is TGTGCCAGTAGTATGCCGGGACGGACTACGAACACTGAAGCTTTCTTT.

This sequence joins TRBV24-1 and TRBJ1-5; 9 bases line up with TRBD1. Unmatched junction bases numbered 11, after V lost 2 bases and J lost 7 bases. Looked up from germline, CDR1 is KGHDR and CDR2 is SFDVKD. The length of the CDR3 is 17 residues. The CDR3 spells CATSDSLGQGLWQPQHF. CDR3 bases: TGTGCCACCAGTGATTCCTTGGGACAGGGTTTATGGCAGCCCCAGCATTTT.

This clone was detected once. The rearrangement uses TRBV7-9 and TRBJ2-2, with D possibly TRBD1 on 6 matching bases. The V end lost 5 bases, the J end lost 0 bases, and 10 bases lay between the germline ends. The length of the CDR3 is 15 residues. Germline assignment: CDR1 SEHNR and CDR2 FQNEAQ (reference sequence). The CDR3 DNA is TGTGCCAGCAGCGACGGACAGACGAACACCGGGGAGCTGTTTTTT. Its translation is CASSDGQTNTGELFF.

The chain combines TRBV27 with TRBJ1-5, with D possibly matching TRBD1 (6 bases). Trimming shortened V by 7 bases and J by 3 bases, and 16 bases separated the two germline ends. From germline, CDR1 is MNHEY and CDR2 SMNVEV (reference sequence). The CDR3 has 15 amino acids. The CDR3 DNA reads TGTGCCAGCACCAAGAGCCGGGACACCAATCAGCCCCAGCATTTT. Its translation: CASTKSRDTNQPQHF.

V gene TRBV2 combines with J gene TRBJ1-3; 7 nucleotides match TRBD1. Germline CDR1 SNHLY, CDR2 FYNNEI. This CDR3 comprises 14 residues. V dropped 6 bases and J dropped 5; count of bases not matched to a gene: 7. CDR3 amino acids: CASSLRDRRNTIYF. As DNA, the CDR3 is TGTGCCAGCAGCCTACGGGACAGACGAAACACCATATATTTT.

CDR3 protein: CASRVIGSNTEAFF. The CDR3 nucleotides are TGTGCCAGTAGGGTTATCGGGTCGAACACTGAAGCTTTCTTT. The rearrangement links TRBV19 to TRBJ1-1; D is uncertain. V was clipped by 6 bases and J by 1 base, with 12 bases between them. CDR1 and CDR2 (germline): LNHDA, SQIVND (reference sequence). CDR3 length: 14 residues.

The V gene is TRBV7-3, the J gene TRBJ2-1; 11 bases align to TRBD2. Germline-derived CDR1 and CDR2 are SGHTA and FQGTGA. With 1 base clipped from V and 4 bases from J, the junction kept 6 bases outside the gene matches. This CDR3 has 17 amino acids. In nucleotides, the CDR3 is TGTGCCAGCAGCTTAAATATGGGACTAGCGGCTTACAATGAGCAGTTCTTC. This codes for CASSLNMGLAAYNEQFF. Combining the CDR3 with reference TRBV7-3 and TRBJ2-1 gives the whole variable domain GAGVSQTPSNKVTEKGKYVELRCDPISGHTALYWYRQSLGQGPEFLIYFQGTGAADDSGLPNDRFFAVRPEGSVSTLKIQRTERGDSAVYLCASSLNMGLAAYNEQFFGPGTRLTVL.

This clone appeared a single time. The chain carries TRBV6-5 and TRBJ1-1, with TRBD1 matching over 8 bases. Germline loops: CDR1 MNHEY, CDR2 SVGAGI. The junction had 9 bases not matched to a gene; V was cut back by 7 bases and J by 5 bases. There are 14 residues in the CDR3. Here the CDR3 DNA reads TGTGCCAGCACCGACAGGGGAGGGAAGACTGAAGCTTTCTTT. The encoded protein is CASTDRGGKTEAFF.

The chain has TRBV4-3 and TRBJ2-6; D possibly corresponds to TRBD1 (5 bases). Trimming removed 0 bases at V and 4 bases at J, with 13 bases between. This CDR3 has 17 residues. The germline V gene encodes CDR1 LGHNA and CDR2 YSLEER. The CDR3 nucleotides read TGCGCCAGCAGCCAAGATCCTGGGGCATTGGGGGCCAACGTCCTGACTTTC. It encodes CASSQDPGALGANVLTF.

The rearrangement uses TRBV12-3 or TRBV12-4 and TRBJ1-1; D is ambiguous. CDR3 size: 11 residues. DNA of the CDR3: TGTGTCGACAAGGTGAACACTGAAGCTTTCTTT. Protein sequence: CVDKVNTEAFF.